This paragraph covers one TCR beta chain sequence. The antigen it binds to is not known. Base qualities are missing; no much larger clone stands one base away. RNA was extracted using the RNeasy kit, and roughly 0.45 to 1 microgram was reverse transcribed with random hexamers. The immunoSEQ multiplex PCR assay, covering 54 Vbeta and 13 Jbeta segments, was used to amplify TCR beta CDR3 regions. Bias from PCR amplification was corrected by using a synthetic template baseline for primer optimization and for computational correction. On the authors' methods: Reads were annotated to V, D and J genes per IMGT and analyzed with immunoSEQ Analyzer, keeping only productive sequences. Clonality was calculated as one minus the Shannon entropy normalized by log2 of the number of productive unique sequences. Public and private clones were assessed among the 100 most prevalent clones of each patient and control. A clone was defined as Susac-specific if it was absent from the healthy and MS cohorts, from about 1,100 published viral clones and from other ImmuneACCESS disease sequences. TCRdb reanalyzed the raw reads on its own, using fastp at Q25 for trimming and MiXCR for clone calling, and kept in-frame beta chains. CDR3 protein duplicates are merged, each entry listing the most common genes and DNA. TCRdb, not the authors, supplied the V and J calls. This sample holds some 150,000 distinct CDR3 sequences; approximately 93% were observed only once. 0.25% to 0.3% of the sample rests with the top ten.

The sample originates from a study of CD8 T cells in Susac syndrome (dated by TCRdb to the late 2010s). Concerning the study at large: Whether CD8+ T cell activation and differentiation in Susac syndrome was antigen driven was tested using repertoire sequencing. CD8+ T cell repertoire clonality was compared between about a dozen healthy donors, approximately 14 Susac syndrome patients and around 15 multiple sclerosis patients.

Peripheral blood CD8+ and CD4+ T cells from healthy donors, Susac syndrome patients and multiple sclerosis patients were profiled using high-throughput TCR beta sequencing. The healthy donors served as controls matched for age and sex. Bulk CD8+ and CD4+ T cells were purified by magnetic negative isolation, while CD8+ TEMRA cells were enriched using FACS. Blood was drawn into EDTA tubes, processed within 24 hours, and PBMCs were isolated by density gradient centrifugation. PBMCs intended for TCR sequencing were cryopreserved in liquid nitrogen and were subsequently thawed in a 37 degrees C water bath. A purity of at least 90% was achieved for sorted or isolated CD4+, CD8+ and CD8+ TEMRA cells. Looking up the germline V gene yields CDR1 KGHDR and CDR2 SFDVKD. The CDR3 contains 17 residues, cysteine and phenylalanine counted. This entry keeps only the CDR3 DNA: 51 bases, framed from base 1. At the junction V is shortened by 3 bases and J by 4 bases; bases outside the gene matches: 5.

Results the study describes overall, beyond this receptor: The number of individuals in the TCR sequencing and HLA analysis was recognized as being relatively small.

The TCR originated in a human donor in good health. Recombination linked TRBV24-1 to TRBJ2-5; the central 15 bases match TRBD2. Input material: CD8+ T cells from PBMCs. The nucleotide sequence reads TGTGCCACCAGTGATGAAAGGACTAGCGGGAGGGGAGAGACCCAGTACTTC. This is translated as CATSDERTSGRGETQYF.